This T cell receptor beta chain derives from a study of blood T cell repertoires in COVID-19. Study-wide background: Italy, Spain and the United States were the sources of the convalescent and acute COVID-19 samples.

The CDR3 length is 16 residues. Germline values: CDR1 MNHNS, CDR2 SASEGT. With 2 bases clipped from V and 4 bases from J, the junction kept 5 bases outside the gene matches. Everyone who took part was roughly 18 to 89 years old, and they came from about 23 US areas. Per the original methods: Reference gene primer amplification yielded estimated nucleated cell counts. Generated by immunoSEQ multiplex PCR, the TCRdb table keeps only in-frame clones and is missing some. That table gives V, J and clone size, and the DNA gave D and trimming. The sample shows some 170,000 clones, more than 65% of them seen only once.

The receptor's source is a man aged 45-65 years who had recovered from COVID-19. Specimen: PBMCs or T cells enriched from blood (not recorded which). This chain links TRBV6-1 with TRBJ1-3, with 10 bases lining up with TRBD1. CDR3 DNA sequence: TGTGCCAGCAGTGAACGCCTGGGACAGGGGGGAAACACCATATATTTT. It translates to CASSERLGQGGNTIYF.